This T cell receptor beta chain was captured by sequencing in a study of T-cell reconstitution after alpha-beta-depleted transplantation in children. Ten or more counts support this clonotype. Trimming removed 2 bases at V and 11 bases at J, with 8 bases between. Germline loops: CDR1 LNHNV, CDR2 YYDKDF (reference sequence). This CDR3 is 11 amino acids long. Researchers prepared the TCRbeta library using unique molecular identifiers, the study reports. TCRdb re-derived calls from the PCR reads in MiXCR, one entry per CDR3 protein. Here the sample spans approximately 240,000 distinct CDR3 sequences, about 9.6% being singletons.

The sequence derives from a human donor who donated a stem cell graft to a child with SCID. J is TRBJ2-3 and V is TRBV15; D gene unclear. The sample was PBMCs from the stem cell graft donor, taken from the stem cell graft. The CDR3 DNA follows: TGTGCCACCAGCAGACGCGATGAGCAGTATTTT. This codes for CATSRRDEQYF.